Shown below are 21 T cell receptor beta chains from a single sample sequenced in a study of blood T cell repertoires in COVID-19. Method: immunoSEQ multiplex PCR; TCRdb's copy keeps in-frame clones and lacks some. Here the sample spans tens of thousands of clones, 80% to 85% being singletons. Material: peripheral blood. These receptors were taken from a woman over 75 with active or convalescent COVID-19.

The V gene is TRBV18, the J gene TRBJ1-2; 8 bases are shared with TRBD1. Losses at the gene ends were 2 bases for V and 2 bases for J; bases not matched to a gene: 4. Germline V gene sequence: CDR1 KGHSH, CDR2 LQKENI. The CDR3 is 15 amino acids. As DNA, the CDR3 is TGTGCCAGCTCACCAGCGGCAGGGGGCAACTATGGCTACACCTTC. Its translation: CASSPAAGGNYGYTF.

The chain carries TRBV20-1 and TRBJ2-3, with D possibly matching TRBD2 (6 bases). Trimming left V 3 bases short and J 0 bases short, with 10 bases between. The CDR3 has 14 residues. CDR1 DFQATT and CDR2 SNEGSKA come from the germline V gene (reference sequence). The CDR3 spells CSASVGGSTDTQYF. The CDR3 DNA sequence: TGCAGTGCTAGTGTGGGGGGAAGCACAGATACGCAGTATTTT.

This chain joins TRBV7-8 and TRBJ2-7; D gene uncertain. The CDR3 is 13 residues long. Trimming cost V 3 bases and J 6 bases, with 12 bases left between them. Looked up from germline, CDR1 is SGHVS and CDR2 is FQNEAQ. CDR3 DNA: TGTGCCAGCAGCTTGGGTTCGCGAGGCGAGCAGTACTTC. Its translation is CASSLGSRGEQYF.

This clone was counted only a few times. The V and J genes are TRBV18 and TRBJ2-2, with D possibly TRBD1 on 6 matching bases. The V and J ends lost 3 bases and 4 bases respectively, with 12 bases between them. This CDR3 has 15 amino acids. CDR1 is KGHSH, CDR2 LQKENI, per germline. CDR3 residues: CASSPRTVSTGELFF. The CDR3 region has the DNA TGTGCCAGCTCACCTCGGACAGTCTCCACCGGGGAGCTGTTTTTT.

This rearrangement joins TRBV9 to TRBJ2-3; 9 bases are a match to TRBD2. With 3 bases clipped from V and 2 bases from J, the junction kept 4 bases outside the gene matches. The CDR3 length is 15 residues. Germline V gene sequence: CDR1 SGDLS, CDR2 YYNGEE. Here the CDR3 DNA reads TGTGCCAGCAGCGCTAGCGGGGCATACACAGATACGCAGTATTTT. Translation: CASSASGAYTDTQYF.

The genes are TRBV10-3 and TRBJ1-6; 7 nucleotides match TRBD1. V was pared by 2 bases and J by 0 bases, with 7 bases of the junction left unmatched. CDR3 length: 18 residues. Germline-derived CDR1 and CDR2 are ENHRY and SYGVKD. The CDR3 reads CAISEAGQANSYNSPLHF. The CDR3, as DNA: TGTGCCATCAGTGAGGCCGGACAGGCCAACTCCTATAATTCACCCCTCCACTTT.

The V call is TRBV29-1, the J call TRBJ2-5; 10 bases align to TRBD2. V lost 2 bases to trimming and J lost 1 base; unmatched junction nucleotides: 4. There are 15 residues in the CDR3. The germline CDR1 and CDR2 sequences are SQVTM and ANQGSEA. The CDR3: CSVESSGGLQETQYF. CDR3 DNA sequence: TGCAGCGTTGAATCTAGCGGGGGACTCCAAGAGACCCAGTACTTC.

The genes are TRBV11-1 and TRBJ2-5, with 8 bases that match TRBD2. V trimming: 7 bases; J trimming: 5 bases; junction bases outside the gene matches: 9. CDR3 length: 14 residues. Germline V lookup: CDR1 SGHAT, CDR2 FQDESV (reference sequence). The DNA of the CDR3 is TGTGCCAGCATGAATAGCGGGAAGAGTGAGACCCAGTACTTC. This translates into CASMNSGKSETQYF.

This chain uses TRBV19 with TRBJ1-1; D gene unclear. Germline lookup yields CDR1 LNHDA and CDR2 SQIVND (reference sequence). With 2 bases removed from V and 1 base from J, the gap between germline ends came to 14 bases. The CDR3 sequence is 16 residues long. CDR3 bases: TGTGCCAGTAGTATAATCGGCAGACACCCGAACACTGAAGCTTTCTTT. This encodes CASSIIGRHPNTEAFF. Full variable domain (outside the CDR3, taken from reference TRBV19 and TRBJ1-1): DGGITQSPKYLFRKEGQNVTLSCEQNLNHDAMYWYRQDPGQGLRLIYYSQIVNDFQKGDIAEGYSVSREKKESFPLTVTSAQKNPTAFYLCASSIIGRHPNTEAFFGQGTRLTVV.

This chain uses TRBV6-5 with TRBJ2-3, with 8 bases identical to TRBD2. J was trimmed by 0 bases and V by 11 bases; bases with no gene match: 10. The CDR3 consists of 15 residues. Germline CDR1 and CDR2: MNHEY and SVGAGI. The CDR3 nucleotides are TGTGCCGGTTCGTCCGGGGGGGCCAGCACAGATACGCAGTATTTT. This codes for CAGSSGGASTDTQYF.

The chain uses TRBV30 and TRBJ2-7, with 9 bases lining up with TRBD1. This CDR3 spans 13 amino acids. Trimming at V came to 3 bases and at J to 6 bases, leaving 6 bases not matched to a gene. Germline V gene sequence: CDR1 GTSNPN, CDR2 SVGIG (reference sequence). Written as DNA, the CDR3 is TGTGCCTGGAGGGGACAGGGAATTTCCGAGCAGTACTTC. Amino acid sequence: CAWRGQGISEQYF.

The V call is TRBV28, the J call TRBJ1-2, with 7 bases aligning to TRBD1. The ends lost 10 bases at V and 1 base at J; junction bases unmatched: 9. Germline CDR1 is MDHEN and CDR2 is SYDVKM. CDR3 length: 14 amino acids. DNA of the CDR3: TGTGCCACCGGCGAGGGGGCGCGTAACTATGGCTACACCTTC. Protein product: CATGEGARNYGYTF.

The chain joins TRBV11-2 to TRBJ2-5, with 7 bases identical to TRBD2. There are 14 residues in the CDR3. The trim removed 3 bases at V and 2 bases at J, leaving 3 bases unmatched. Germline values: CDR1 SGHAT, CDR2 FQNNGV. The CDR3 DNA reads as TGTGCCAGCAGCTTCTCGGGACTACAAGAGACCCAGTACTTC. This encodes CASSFSGLQETQYF.

This clone was detected once. The V gene is TRBV4-3, the J gene TRBJ2-7; 7 bases match TRBD2. J was trimmed by 5 bases and V by 0 bases; bases with no gene match: 4. The CDR3 runs to 14 residues. The germline V gene has CDR1 LGHNA and CDR2 YSLEER. The CDR3 region has the DNA TGCGCCAGCAGCCAAGATTGGCGGGAGCACGAGCAGTACTTC. Translated: CASSQDWREHEQYF.

This clone was recorded only once. The rearrangement uses TRBV18 and TRBJ2-3; D unresolved. Trimming removed 5 bases at V and 2 bases at J, with 5 bases between. Germline V gives CDR1 KGHSH, CDR2 LQKENI. The CDR3 covers 12 residues. CDR3 sequence: CASSTYTDTQYF. The CDR3 DNA sequence: TGTGCCAGCTCAACCTACACAGATACGCAGTATTTT.

Only one count was recorded for this clone. V usage is TRBV5-1 and J usage is TRBJ1-1; D not certain. Trimming removed 7 bases from V and 1 base from J, with 17 bases in between. The CDR3 is 15 residues long. Looked up from germline, CDR1 is SGHRS and CDR2 is YFSETQ. In DNA, the CDR3 is TGCGCCAGCCGACCTTCGGGAGGGCCGAACACTGAAGCTTTCTTT. It translates to CASRPSGGPNTEAFF.

This sequence joins TRBV18 and TRBJ1-5, with a tentative D call TRBD1 (5 bases). The CDR3 contains 14 residues. Trimming left V 6 bases short and J 0 bases short, with 9 bases between. Germline loops: CDR1 KGHSH, CDR2 LQKENI. The DNA of the CDR3 is TGTGCCAGCTCGAAAAGGGGTAGCAATCAGCCCCAGCATTTT. Translation: CASSKRGSNQPQHF. The entire variable domain, with the rest obtained from reference TRBV18 and TRBJ1-5, is as follows: NAGVMQNPRHLVRRRGQEARLRCSPMKGHSHVYWYRQLPEEGLKFMVYLQKENIIDESGMPKERFSAEFPKEGPSILRIQQVVRGDSAAYFCASSKRGSNQPQHFGDGTRLSIL.

The chain carries TRBV7-2 and TRBJ2-1; 7 bases map to TRBD1. The V gene's germline CDR1 is SGHTA and CDR2 FQGNSA. The CDR3 runs 15 residues. The junction had 6 bases not matched to a gene; V was cut back by 1 base and J by 6 bases. The CDR3 loop is CASSLEGGASNEQFF. In DNA, the CDR3 is TGTGCCAGCAGCTTAGAAGGGGGCGCGAGCAATGAGCAGTTCTTC.

This chain uses TRBV18 with TRBJ1-5; D uncertain. The CDR3 consists of 15 residues. Trimming removed 2 bases from V and 4 bases from J, with 12 bases in between. In germline, CDR1 is KGHSH, CDR2 LQKENI. For the CDR3, the DNA is TGTGCCAGCTCACCAGAGCTCCCGGGAAATCAGCCCCAGCATTTT. Translation: CASSPELPGNQPQHF.

The chain has TRBV9 and TRBJ2-3; 7 nucleotides line up with TRBD2. Germline assignment: CDR1 SGDLS and CDR2 YYNGEE. CDR3 size: 15 residues. With 4 bases clipped from V and 2 bases from J, the junction kept 7 bases outside the gene matches. The CDR3 loop reads CASSISGTNTDTQYF. CDR3 bases: TGTGCCAGCAGCATATCCGGGACTAACACAGATACGCAGTATTTT.

This chain joins TRBV28 and TRBJ2-3; TRBD1 matches at 8 bases. The V and J ends lost 4 bases and 0 bases, in that order; junction bases with no gene match: 3. This CDR3 spans 15 amino acids. CDR1 is MDHEN and CDR2 is SYDVKM in the germline V gene. The CDR3 here is CASSSTGASTDTQYF. The DNA for the CDR3 is TGTGCCAGCAGTTCGACAGGGGCCAGCACAGATACGCAGTATTTT.